Listed here are 14 T cell receptor beta chains from one sample, sequenced in a study of blood T cell repertoires in COVID-19. Sequencing was performed with immunoSEQ multiplex PCR; in TCRdb, only in-frame clones are kept and a portion is missing. The sample holds some 240,000 clones, 75% to 85% seen once. The specimen was peripheral blood. Receptors originate from a man aged 50 or older with active or convalescent COVID-19.

The V call is TRBV11-2, the J call TRBJ2-1; 10 bases agree with TRBD2. The CDR3 loop spans 14 amino acids. V was clipped by 5 bases and J by 9 bases; unmatched bases: 7. The germline gives CDR1 SGHAT, CDR2 FQNNGV. This CDR3 reads CASSPPGLASEQFF. The CDR3 DNA follows: TGTGCCAGCAGCCCACCGGGACTAGCGAGTGAGCAGTTCTTC.

This clone has ten or more counts. This chain uses TRBV5-1 with TRBJ1-5; TRBD1 matches at 9 bases. The length of the CDR3 is 15 residues. Germline V gene data show CDR1 as SGHRS and CDR2 as YFSETQ. V lost 1 base, J lost 4 bases, and 3 bases stayed unmatched. The CDR3 spells CASSLWTGENQPQHF. The DNA of the CDR3 is TGCGCCAGCAGCTTGTGGACAGGGGAGAATCAGCCCCAGCATTTT.

The chain is built from TRBV9 and TRBJ1-3; TRBD1 is a possible D gene (5 bases). V lost 3 bases and J lost 3, with 13 bases in between. The CDR3 is 15 residues long. Germline V gene lookup returns CDR1 SGDLS and CDR2 YYNGEE. The CDR3 DNA reads as TGTGCCAGCAGCGCCCGGGGGATGTTTGGAAACACCATATATTTT. Translated, it gives CASSARGMFGNTIYF.

The chain carries TRBV10-3 and TRBJ2-7; D not resolved. Germline-derived CDR1 and CDR2 are ENHRY and SYGVKD. Trimming removed 5 bases at V and 2 bases at J, with 4 bases between. The CDR3 is made up of 11 amino acids. CDR3 in amino acids: CAISPAYEQYF. The CDR3 DNA is TGTGCCATCAGTCCAGCCTACGAGCAGTACTTC.

The chain recombines TRBV21-1 with TRBJ2-1; the listed D gene, TRBD2, was not tested against the DNA. TRBV21-1 is designated a pseudogene. This CDR3 contains 21 residues. CDR3 amino acids: CASTPELAGPPGAGDNNEQFF. CDR3 sequence (DNA): TGTGCCAGCACCCCAGAGCTGGCTGGGCCACCTGGGGCGGGGGACAACAATGAGCAGTTCTTC.

The table lists this clone with a few counts. CDR3 in amino acids: CASSLRTSGSYEQYF. CDR3 nucleotide sequence: TGCGCCAGCAGCCTACGGACTAGCGGGAGCTACGAGCAGTACTTC. The chain carries TRBV4-1 and TRBJ2-7; 13 bases map to TRBD2. The CDR3 extends over 15 amino acids. Trimming at V came to 4 bases and at J to 3 bases, leaving 3 bases not matched to a gene. Per the germline V gene, CDR1 is MGHRA and CDR2 is YSYEKL.

The V and J genes are TRBV29-1 and TRBJ2-3; 9 nucleotides agree with TRBD2. CDR3 length equals 19 residues. V shed 6 bases and J 5 bases; nucleotides not matched to a gene: 24. Germline V CDR1 and CDR2: SQVTM, ANQGSEA. The CDR3 protein is CSVAPLGPSAGGQRDTQYF. CDR3 DNA: TGCAGCGTCGCGCCCTTAGGGCCATCGGCGGGGGGGCAGAGAGATACGCAGTATTTT.

The V gene is TRBV11-2, the J gene TRBJ2-1; no definite D call. The CDR3 consists of 17 residues. Trimming removed 5 bases at V and 0 bases at J, with 17 bases between. CDR1 and CDR2 from the germline V gene are SGHAT and FQNNGV. CDR3 sequence: CASSRLQRTSSYNEQFF. In nucleotides, the CDR3 is TGTGCCAGCAGCCGCCTCCAACGAACGAGCTCCTACAATGAGCAGTTCTTC.

As for this clone: At the DNA level, this CDR3 is encoded by other sequences in the same sample as well. The rearrangement joins TRBV5-1 to TRBJ1-2, with 10 positions matching TRBD1. The germline V gene encodes CDR1 SGHRS and CDR2 YFSETQ. Germline trimming cut 8 bases from V and 3 bases from J; bases unmatched to any gene: 4. There are 13 residues in the CDR3. The CDR3 DNA reads TGCGCCAGTTCCGGACAGGGGGACTATGGCTACACCTTC. It encodes CASSGQGDYGYTF.

The chain has TRBV2 and TRBJ2-7; D is perhaps TRBD2 (6 bases). Germline lookup yields CDR1 SNHLY and CDR2 FYNNEI. The CDR3 loop spans 13 amino acids. V was cut by 7 bases and J by 6 bases, with 16 bases left in between. The CDR3: CASNREKAGEQYF. CDR3 DNA: TGTGCCAGCAATCGGGAGAAAGCAGGCGAGCAGTACTTC.

The rearrangement links TRBV4-3 to TRBJ2-2; possible D gene TRBD2, 5 bases. This CDR3 is 18 amino acids long. The germline CDR1 and CDR2 sequences are LGHNA and YSLEER. Trimming stripped 0 bases from V and 2 bases from J, with 16 bases between. As DNA, the CDR3 is TGCGCCAGCAGCCAAGAATTGGTCCAGCGGATAAACACCGGGGAGCTGTTTTTT. This sequence encodes CASSQELVQRINTGELFF.

The V call is TRBV9, the J call TRBJ1-5; D is ambiguous. The V gene's germline CDR1 is SGDLS and CDR2 YYNGEE. The CDR3 covers 14 residues. Between the trimmed V and J ends, which lost 3 bases and 3 bases, there was a span of 10 bases. CDR3 region: CASSADTSNQPQHF. The DNA for the CDR3 is TGTGCCAGCAGCGCCGACACGTCCAATCAGCCCCAGCATTTT.

The rearrangement joins TRBV5-5 to TRBJ1-1; 9 nucleotides align to TRBD1. The V gene's germline CDR1 is SGHKS and CDR2 YYEKEE (reference sequence). Trimming cost V 3 bases and J 7 bases; bases outside gene matches: 7. The CDR3 spans 14 residues. The CDR3 spells CASSSGTGRFEAFF. CDR3 sequence (DNA): TGTGCCAGCAGCTCCGGGACAGGGAGGTTTGAAGCTTTCTTT.

The V call is TRBV2, the J call TRBJ1-3, with a possible D match to TRBD1 (5 bases). This CDR3 spans 15 amino acids. Germline values: CDR1 SNHLY, CDR2 FYNNEI. Between the trimmed V and J ends, which lost 4 bases and 4 bases, there was a span of 14 bases. The CDR3 here is CASSVQVRVGNTIYF. The DNA of the CDR3 is TGTGCCAGCAGTGTGCAGGTCAGGGTCGGAAACACCATATATTTT.